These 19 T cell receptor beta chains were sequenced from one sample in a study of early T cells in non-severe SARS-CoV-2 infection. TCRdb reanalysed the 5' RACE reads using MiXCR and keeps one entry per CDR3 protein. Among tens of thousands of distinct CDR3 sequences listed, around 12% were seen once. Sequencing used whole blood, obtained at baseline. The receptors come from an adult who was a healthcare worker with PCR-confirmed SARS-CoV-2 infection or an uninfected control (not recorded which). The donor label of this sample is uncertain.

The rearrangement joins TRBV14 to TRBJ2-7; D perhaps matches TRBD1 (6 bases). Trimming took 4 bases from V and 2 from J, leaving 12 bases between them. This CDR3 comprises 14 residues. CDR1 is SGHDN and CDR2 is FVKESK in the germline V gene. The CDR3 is CASSPPGDPYEQYF. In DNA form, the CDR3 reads TGTGCCAGCAGCCCGCCAGGGGATCCCTACGAGCAGTACTTC.

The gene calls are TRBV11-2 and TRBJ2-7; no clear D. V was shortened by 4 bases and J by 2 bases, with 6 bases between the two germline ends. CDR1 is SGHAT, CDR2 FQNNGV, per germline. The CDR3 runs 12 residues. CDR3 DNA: TGTGCCAGCAGCTCCTTGACCTACGAGCAGTACTTC. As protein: CASSSLTYEQYF. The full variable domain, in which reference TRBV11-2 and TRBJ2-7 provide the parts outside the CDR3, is EAGVAQSPRYKIIEKRQSVAFWCNPISGHATLYWYQQILGQGPKLLIQFQNNGVVDDSQLPKDRFSAERLKGVDSTLKIQPAKLEDSAVYLCASSSLTYEQYFGPGTRLTVT.

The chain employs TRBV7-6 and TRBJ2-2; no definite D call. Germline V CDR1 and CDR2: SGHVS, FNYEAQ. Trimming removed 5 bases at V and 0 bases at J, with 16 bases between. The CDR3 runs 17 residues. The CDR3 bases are TGTGCCAGCAGCCTCACCCCGGTGCTCGCGAACACCGGGGAGCTGTTTTTT. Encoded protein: CASSLTPVLANTGELFF.

The CDR3 DNA reads TGCGCCAGCGGATTTGAATCAGGGACTACTGAAGCTTTCTTT. This encodes CASGFESGTTEAFF. This rearrangement joins TRBV5-1 to TRBJ1-1, with a possible D match to TRBD1 (5 bases). The V gene's germline CDR1 is SGHRS and CDR2 YFSETQ. The CDR3 has 14 residues. The V gene lost 7 bases and the J gene lost 5 bases, with 18 bases spanning the gap.

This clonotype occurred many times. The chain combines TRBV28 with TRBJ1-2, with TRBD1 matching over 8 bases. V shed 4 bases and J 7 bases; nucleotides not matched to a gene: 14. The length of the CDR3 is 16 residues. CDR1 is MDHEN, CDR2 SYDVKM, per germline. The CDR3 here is CASSSSGQGSSAGYTF. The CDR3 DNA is TGTGCCAGCAGTTCCTCCGGACAGGGCTCCTCCGCTGGCTACACCTTC.

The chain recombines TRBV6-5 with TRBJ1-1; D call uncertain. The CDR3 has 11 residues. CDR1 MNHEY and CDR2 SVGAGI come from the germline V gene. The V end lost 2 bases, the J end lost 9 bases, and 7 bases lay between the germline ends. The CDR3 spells CASSYGDKAFF. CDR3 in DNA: TGTGCCAGCAGTTACGGGGATAAAGCTTTCTTT.

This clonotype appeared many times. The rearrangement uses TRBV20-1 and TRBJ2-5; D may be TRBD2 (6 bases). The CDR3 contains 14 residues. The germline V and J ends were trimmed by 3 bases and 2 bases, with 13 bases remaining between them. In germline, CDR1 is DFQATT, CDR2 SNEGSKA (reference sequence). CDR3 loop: CSARDGTHQETQYF. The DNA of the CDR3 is TGCAGTGCTAGGGATGGGACTCATCAAGAGACCCAGTACTTC.

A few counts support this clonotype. This CDR3 reads CSASAHNEQFF. DNA of the CDR3: TGCAGTGCTAGCGCCCACAATGAGCAGTTCTTC. The chain couples TRBV20-1 to TRBJ2-1; no definite D call. The V end lost 3 bases, the J end lost 5 bases, and 5 bases lay between the germline ends. The CDR3 has 11 residues. CDR1 and CDR2 (germline): DFQATT, SNEGSKA (reference sequence).

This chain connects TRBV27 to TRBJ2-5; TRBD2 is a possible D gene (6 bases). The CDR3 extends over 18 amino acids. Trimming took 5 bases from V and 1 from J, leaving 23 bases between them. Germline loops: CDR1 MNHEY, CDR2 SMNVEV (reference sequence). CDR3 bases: TGTGCCAGCAGTCCCCTGGTGACGGGGGACCTTTTCCAAGAGACCCAGTACTTC. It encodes CASSPLVTGDLFQETQYF.

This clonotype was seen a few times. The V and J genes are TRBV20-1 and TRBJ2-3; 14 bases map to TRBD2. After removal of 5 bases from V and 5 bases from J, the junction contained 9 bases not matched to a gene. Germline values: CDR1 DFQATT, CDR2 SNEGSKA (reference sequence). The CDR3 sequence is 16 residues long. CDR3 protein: CSAAETSGRAGDTQYF. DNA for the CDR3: TGCAGTGCTGCGGAGACTAGCGGGAGGGCAGGAGATACGCAGTATTTT.

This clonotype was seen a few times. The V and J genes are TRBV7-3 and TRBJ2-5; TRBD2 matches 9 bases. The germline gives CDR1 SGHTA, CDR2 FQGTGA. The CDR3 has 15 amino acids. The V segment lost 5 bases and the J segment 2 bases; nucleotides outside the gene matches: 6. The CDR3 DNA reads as TGTGCCAGCAGCCTAAACGGACTAGCGCAAGAGACCCAGTACTTC. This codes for CASSLNGLAQETQYF. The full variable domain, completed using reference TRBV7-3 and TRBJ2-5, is GAGVSQTPSNKVTEKGKYVELRCDPISGHTALYWYRQSLGQGPEFLIYFQGTGAADDSGLPNDRFFAVRPEGSVSTLKIQRTERGDSAVYLCASSLNGLAQETQYFGPGTRLLVL.

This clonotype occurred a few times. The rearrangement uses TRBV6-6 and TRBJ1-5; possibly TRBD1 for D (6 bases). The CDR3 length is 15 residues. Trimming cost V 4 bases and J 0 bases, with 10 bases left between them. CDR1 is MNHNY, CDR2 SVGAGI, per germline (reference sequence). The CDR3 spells CASSSWTDSNQPQHF. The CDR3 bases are TGTGCCAGCAGTTCCTGGACAGATAGCAATCAGCCCCAGCATTTT.

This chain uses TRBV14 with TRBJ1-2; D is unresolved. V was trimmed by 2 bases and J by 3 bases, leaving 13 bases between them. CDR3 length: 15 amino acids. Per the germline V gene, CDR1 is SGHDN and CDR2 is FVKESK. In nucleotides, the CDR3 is TGTGCCAGCAGCCAAAACTTCGGAGTCCACTATGGCTACACCTTC. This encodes CASSQNFGVHYGYTF.

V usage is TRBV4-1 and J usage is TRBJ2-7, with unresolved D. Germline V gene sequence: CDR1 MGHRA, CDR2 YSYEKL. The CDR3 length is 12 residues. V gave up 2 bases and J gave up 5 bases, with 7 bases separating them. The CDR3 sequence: CASSQSGDEQYF. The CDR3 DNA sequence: TGCGCCAGCAGCCAAAGTGGGGACGAGCAGTACTTC.

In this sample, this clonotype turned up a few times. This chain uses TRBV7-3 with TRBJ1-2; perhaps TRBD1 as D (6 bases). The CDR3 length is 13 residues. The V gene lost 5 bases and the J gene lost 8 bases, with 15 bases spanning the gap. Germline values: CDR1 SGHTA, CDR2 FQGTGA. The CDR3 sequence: CASSPGAGDGYTF. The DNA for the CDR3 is TGTGCCAGCAGCCCAGGGGCAGGGGACGGCTACACCTTC.

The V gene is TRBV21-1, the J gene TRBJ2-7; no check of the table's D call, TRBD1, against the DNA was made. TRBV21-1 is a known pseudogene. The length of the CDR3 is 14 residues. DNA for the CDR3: TGTGCCAGCACCGACAGACAGGGTTCGTGGGAGCAGTACTTC. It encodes CASTDRQGSWEQYF.

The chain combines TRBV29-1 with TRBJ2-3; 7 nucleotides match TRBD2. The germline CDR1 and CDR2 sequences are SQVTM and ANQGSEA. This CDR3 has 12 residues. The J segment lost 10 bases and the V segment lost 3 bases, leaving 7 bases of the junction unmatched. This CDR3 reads CSVDDPGRAQYF. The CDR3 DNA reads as TGCAGCGTTGATGACCCGGGGAGGGCGCAGTATTTT.

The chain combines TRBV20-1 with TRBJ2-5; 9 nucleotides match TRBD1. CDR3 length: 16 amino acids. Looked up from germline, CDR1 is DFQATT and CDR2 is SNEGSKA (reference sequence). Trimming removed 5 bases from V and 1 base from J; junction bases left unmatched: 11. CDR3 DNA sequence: TGCAGTGCTCTAAATCGAGGACAGGGGCTCCAAGAGACCCAGTACTTC. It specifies CSALNRGQGLQETQYF.

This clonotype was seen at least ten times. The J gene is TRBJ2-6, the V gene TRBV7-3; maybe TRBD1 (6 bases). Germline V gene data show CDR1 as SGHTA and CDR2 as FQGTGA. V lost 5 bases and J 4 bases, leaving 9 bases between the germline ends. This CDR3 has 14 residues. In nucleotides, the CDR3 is TGTGCCAGCAGCCTTGGGACAGGGGCCAACGTCCTGACTTTC. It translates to CASSLGTGANVLTF.